The 25 T cell receptor beta chains in this list originate from one sample, sequenced in a study of T cell repertoires in cytomegalovirus infection. Antigen specificity for these receptors is unknown. In TCRdb, the reads were re-called with MiXCR into one record per CDR3 protein. Of some 590,000 distinct CDR3 sequences listed, under 45% were seen once; the top ten hold 48%. The sequencing here drew on cultured PBMCs, taken from culture after CMV antigen stimulation. These receptors all stem from a human donor in good health (CMV status not recorded). Some clones in this sample may be carry-over from other donors' samples.

There are a few counts of this clonotype. V and J are TRBV12-3 or TRBV12-4 and TRBJ2-3, with TRBD2 matching 10 bases. V shed 5 bases and J 4 bases; nucleotides not matched to a gene: 6. The CDR3 extends over 15 amino acids. CDR3 nucleotide sequence: TGTGCCAGCAGTCGAGCGGGGGGGCCCTCAGATACGCAGTATTTT. This translates into CASSRAGGPSDTQYF.

This chain joins TRBV4-2 and TRBJ2-7; D remains unclear. The V end was cut by 2 bases, the J end by 2 bases, with 16 bases between. Germline CDR1 is LGHNA and CDR2 is YNFKEQ. This CDR3 is built from 16 residues. CDR3 region: CASSQTPDSITYEQYF. CDR3 sequence (DNA): TGTGCCAGCAGCCAAACTCCTGACTCGATAACCTACGAGCAGTACTTC.

The chain employs TRBV11-2 and TRBJ2-4; the D is unclear. The CDR3 length is 15 residues. Germline V gene lookup returns CDR1 SGHAT and CDR2 FQNNGV. The V gene lost 5 bases and the J gene lost 2 bases, with 13 bases spanning the gap. The CDR3 sequence is CASSPLRGSKNIQYF. CDR3 in DNA: TGTGCCAGCAGCCCATTGCGAGGTTCCAAAAACATTCAGTACTTC.

This clonotype occurred a few times. The chain carries TRBV6-1 and TRBJ2-3, with D perhaps TRBD1 or TRBD2 (5 bases each). This CDR3 is 15 amino acids long. Trimming left V 10 bases short and J 0 bases short, with 17 bases between. Germline V CDR1 and CDR2: MNHNS, SASEGT. Written as DNA, the CDR3 is TGTGCCACAGGGACGGGGAGAGCTAGCACAGATACGCAGTATTTT. Translation gives CATGTGRASTDTQYF.

This clonotype was detected once. Given a much more abundant clone one base away, this may be a read error. The rearrangement uses TRBV7-6 and TRBJ1-6; the match to TRBD1 covers 10 bases. Germline V gene lookup returns CDR1 SGHVS and CDR2 FNYEAQ. The CDR3 has 14 amino acids. The J segment lost 8 bases and the V segment lost 3 bases, leaving 1 base of the junction unmatched. The DNA of the CDR3 is TGTGCCAGCAGCTTTGGACAGGGGGATTCACCCCTCCACTTT. Translation gives CASSFGQGDSPLHF.

In this sample, this clonotype turned up many times. J is TRBJ1-5 and V is TRBV7-2; the D is unclear. Germline assignment: CDR1 SGHTA and CDR2 FQGNSA. The germline V and J ends were trimmed by 5 bases and 1 base, with 15 bases remaining between them. This CDR3 region has 16 residues. The DNA for the CDR3 is TGTGCCAGCAGCCCTGACCCAGAAGTAAGCAATCAGCCCCAGCATTTT. It encodes CASSPDPEVSNQPQHF.

The rearrangement uses TRBV4-3 and TRBJ1-3, with D unclear. Looked up from germline, CDR1 is LGHNA and CDR2 is YSLEER. The V end was cut by 4 bases, the J end by 4 bases, with 11 bases between. CDR3 length equals 14 residues. This chain's CDR3 is CASSPAFRGNTIYF. For the CDR3, the DNA is TGCGCCAGCAGCCCGGCATTTCGGGGAAACACCATATATTTT.

This chain uses TRBV6-5 with TRBJ2-3, with TRBD2 as a possible D gene (5 bases). Trimming removed 5 bases from V and 2 bases from J, with 8 bases in between. CDR3 length: 13 residues. CDR1 is MNHEY and CDR2 is SVGAGI in the germline V gene. The CDR3 DNA reads as TGTGCCAGCAGTCGGGGAACCACAGATACGCAGTATTTT. Its translation is CASSRGTTDTQYF.

The chain uses TRBV6-1 and TRBJ1-5; D is possibly TRBD1 (6 bases). Germline V gives CDR1 MNHNS, CDR2 SASEGT. CDR3 length: 17 amino acids. The V end was cut by 9 bases, the J end by 2 bases, with 23 bases between. CDR3 in amino acids: CASRGAGVFTGNQPQHF. Written as DNA, the CDR3 is TGTGCCAGTAGGGGGGCAGGGGTGTTTACGGGCAATCAGCCCCAGCATTTT.

This clonotype appeared many times. This sequence joins TRBV20-1 and TRBJ2-1; 9 bases are shared with TRBD2. The ends lost 1 base at V and 10 bases at J; junction bases unmatched: 5. This CDR3 spans 13 amino acids. Germline V lookup: CDR1 DFQATT, CDR2 SNEGSKA (reference sequence). The DNA for the CDR3 is TGCAGTGCTAGAGGCGGGGGGGCCCGGGAGCAGTTCTTC. Protein product: CSARGGGAREQFF.

In this sample, this clonotype turned up many times. The chain joins TRBV7-2 to TRBJ2-7; 7 nucleotides align to TRBD1. The ends lost 5 bases at V and 7 bases at J; junction bases unmatched: 8. This CDR3 comprises 13 residues. CDR1 and CDR2 (germline): SGHTA, FQGNSA. The CDR3 region has the DNA TGTGCCAGCAGCGCGACAGGGCCGGGTGAGCAGTACTTC. Translation: CASSATGPGEQYF.

V gene TRBV6-2 or TRBV6-3 combines with J gene TRBJ2-7; tentatively, D is TRBD1 (5 bases). The ends were cut back, 0 bases at V and 0 bases at J, with 15 bases in the middle. This CDR3 comprises 17 residues. Germline V lookup: CDR1 MNHEY, CDR2 SVGEGT. CDR3 region: CASSYSVTGPSSYEQYF. The CDR3 nucleotides read TGTGCCAGCAGTTACTCCGTCACAGGTCCTAGCTCCTACGAGCAGTACTTC.

CDR3 coding DNA: TGTGCCAGCTCACCTAGGAGTCCAGATACGCAGTATTTT. Translating gives CASSPRSPDTQYF. The rearrangement uses TRBV18 and TRBJ2-3; unclear D gene. CDR1 is KGHSH, CDR2 LQKENI, per germline. V lost 3 bases and J 4 bases, leaving 8 bases between the germline ends. The CDR3 extends over 13 amino acids.

There are a few counts of this clonotype. The chain is built from TRBV7-2 and TRBJ1-2; D not resolved. The V and J ends lost 3 bases and 1 base respectively, with 6 bases between them. Germline lookup yields CDR1 SGHTA and CDR2 FQGNSA. The CDR3 is 13 amino acids. DNA for the CDR3: TGTGCCAGCAGCTTCTCAGTTAACTATGGCTACACCTTC. Amino acid sequence: CASSFSVNYGYTF.

There are a few counts of this clonotype. The V call is TRBV7-2, the J call TRBJ2-2; D uncertain. The CDR3 contains 17 residues. Germline loops: CDR1 SGHTA, CDR2 FQGNSA. V gave up 5 bases and J gave up 5 bases, with 21 bases separating them. DNA of the CDR3: TGTGCCAGCAGCGCCTTCGGGCGTACGGCTAAGACCGGGGAGCTGTTTTTT. Amino acid sequence: CASSAFGRTAKTGELFF.

This rearrangement joins TRBV7-9 to TRBJ2-1; 13 positions match TRBD2. This CDR3 comprises 16 residues. Unmatched junction bases numbered 7, after V lost 5 bases and J lost 6 bases. Looked up from germline, CDR1 is SEHNR and CDR2 is FQNEAQ (reference sequence). CDR3 in amino acids: CASSVTSGGDPNEQFF. The DNA of the CDR3 is TGTGCCAGCAGCGTTACTAGCGGGGGGGACCCCAATGAGCAGTTCTTC.

This chain uses TRBV14 with TRBJ1-4; unclear D gene. The germline CDR1 and CDR2 sequences are SGHDN and FVKESK. V was shortened by 5 bases and J by 4 bases, with 8 bases between the two germline ends. The length of the CDR3 is 13 residues. The CDR3 DNA reads TGTGCCAGCAGCGGGCTGAATAATGAAAAACTGTTTTTT. This gives the protein CASSGLNNEKLFF.

This clonotype was seen a handful of times. The gene calls are TRBV11-1 and TRBJ2-7; D is unresolved. This CDR3 is 13 amino acids long. The germline V gene encodes CDR1 SGHAT and CDR2 FQDESV (reference sequence). Trimming removed 4 bases from V and 0 bases from J, with 7 bases in between. The CDR3 nucleotides read TGTGCCAGCAGCTCAGGATACTCCTACGAGCAGTACTTC. This gives the protein CASSSGYSYEQYF.

The genes are TRBV7-9 and TRBJ2-7; D is possibly TRBD1 (6 bases). Germline CDR1 reads SEHNR; CDR2 reads FQNEAQ (reference sequence). The CDR3 has 15 residues. V gave up 7 bases and J gave up 2 bases, with 18 bases separating them. CDR3 loop: CASIGGTGNPYEQYF. The CDR3 bases are TGTGCCAGCATAGGTGGAACAGGGAACCCCTACGAGCAGTACTTC.

The chain's CDR3 is CSVGGLGGAFF. The CDR3 DNA reads as TGCAGCGTTGGGGGGCTAGGGGGTGCTTTCTTT. The rearrangement links TRBV29-1 to TRBJ1-1, with D possibly matching TRBD1 (6 bases). Trimming pared 4 bases from V and 11 bases from J, leaving 14 bases between. Germline CDR1 SQVTM, CDR2 ANQGSEA. The CDR3 has 11 residues.

The V gene is TRBV10-3, the J gene TRBJ1-1, with D unresolved. Germline V gives CDR1 ENHRY, CDR2 SYGVKD. V lost 7 bases, J lost 3 bases, and 12 bases lay in between. The CDR3 has 13 residues. The CDR3 DNA is TGTGCCATCAAAAGGGCGCTGGACACTGAAGCTTTCTTT. Protein product: CAIKRALDTEAFF.

This rearrangement joins TRBV28 to TRBJ2-4, with 8 bases identical to TRBD1. The germline CDR1 and CDR2 sequences are MDHEN and SYDVKM. CDR3 length: 15 residues. Losses at the gene ends were 4 bases for V and 5 bases for J; bases not matched to a gene: 7. The CDR3 nucleotides are TGTGCCAGCAGTTCGGTCCGGGACAGGCAAAACATTCAGTACTTC. As protein: CASSSVRDRQNIQYF.

The V gene is TRBV6-1, the J gene TRBJ1-1; D unclear. CDR3 length: 14 residues. CDR1 is MNHNS, CDR2 SASEGT, per germline. Trimming stripped 2 bases from V and 1 base from J, with 8 bases between. For the CDR3, the DNA is TGTGCCAGCAGTGAAACGAGACCGAACACTGAAGCTTTCTTT. Translated: CASSETRPNTEAFF.

The J gene is TRBJ1-2, the V gene TRBV19; no clear D. With 4 bases removed from V and 3 bases from J, the gap between germline ends came to 18 bases. Looked up from germline, CDR1 is LNHDA and CDR2 is SQIVND (reference sequence). This CDR3 has 16 residues. Here the CDR3 reads CASSTDFQTWDYGYTF. The CDR3 DNA reads TGTGCCAGTAGTACCGATTTCCAGACCTGGGACTATGGCTACACCTTC.

The sample holds a few counts of this clonotype. This chain links TRBV6-1 with TRBJ2-6; D is ambiguous. Between the trimmed V and J ends, which lost 4 bases and 0 bases, there was a span of 7 bases. This CDR3 is built from 15 residues. Germline V gene data show CDR1 as MNHNS and CDR2 as SASEGT. The CDR3 here is CASSGRNSGANVLTF. DNA for the CDR3: TGTGCCAGCAGTGGACGGAACTCTGGGGCCAACGTCCTGACTTTC.